The present TCR beta chain was sequenced within a study of cytomegalovirus exposure and HLA in healthy donors. Overall study findings and caveats: The study listed around 150 cytomegalovirus-associated TCR beta chains. A later analysis revealed that TCR association rates differed between HLA loci, peaking at DRB1 and bottoming out at HLA-C. Analysis performed later found around 15,000 TCR beta sequences associated with HLA alleles at 0.05 false discovery rate.

The primer mix had 60 Vbeta and 13 Jbeta primers. As originally analysed: Later, an analysis found 65 million to 85 million unique TCR beta chains, and 8.5 million to 14 million of these were shared. This table comes from immunoSEQ multiplex PCR, and its TCRdb copy is limited to in-frame clones, with some not included. That table furnishes V, J and clone size, whereas the DNA furnished D and trimming. In the table there are 150,000 to 200,000 clones, approximately 72% of which are singletons. About this clone itself: Its matching antigen is unknown.

The germline V and J ends were trimmed by 4 bases and 1 base, with 10 bases remaining between them. The CDR3 has 14 residues. CDR1 and CDR2 from the germline V gene are LGHNA and YNFKEQ. The sample taken for sequencing was PBMCs. This receptor was identified in a middle-aged man in good health and CMV-seropositive. The chain has TRBV4-2 and TRBJ2-5; D is uncertain. The CDR3 DNA reads as TGTGCCAGCAGCCCCCAAGCCTTCCAAGAGACCCAGTACTTC. Translating gives CASSPQAFQETQYF.